This T cell receptor beta chain was captured by sequencing in a study of CD8 T cells in ankylosing spondylitis (dated by TCRdb to the late 2010s). Turning to the overall study: T cell receptor beta repertoires were profiled in healthy donors and ankylosing spondylitis patients so that disease-linked TCR variants could be found. The full study cohort comprised 25 or so ankylosing spondylitis patients and 85 to 120 healthy donors. Peripheral blood was sampled, and synovial fluid was additionally collected from ankylosing spondylitis patients. The paper's findings and limits, for the study overall: The disease-linked clones were reported to be significantly enriched in matched synovial fluid samples from ankylosing spondylitis patients. In peripheral blood, the disease-linked clones were found at relatively low frequencies and had a CD8+ phenotype. Some of the motif variants had been reported before in the synovial fluid and blood of reactive arthritis patients, a finding that suggests common disease-initiation mechanisms. A TCR beta motif of about eight highly homologous amino acid variants appeared characteristic of blood from ankylosing spondylitis patients.

The reads were generated on an Illumina HiSeq 2500. TCR beta libraries were prepared by quantitative 5'-RACE with molecular barcodes. As for the original processing: To identify disease-linked TCR variants, a new computational method was used, one built on a probabilistic model of VDJ rearrangement. TCRdb trimmed the raw reads at Q25, called clones with MiXCR and kept productive beta chains. Under each unique CDR3 protein, matching rows form one entry showing the most common genes and DNA. The V and J calls shown here were made by TCRdb, not taken from the authors' results. This sample holds about 400,000 distinct CDR3 sequences; approximately 20% were observed only once. The ten largest make up 15% to 20% of the sample. Regarding this clonotype: Its antigen is still unknown. One base away there is no much larger clone; base qualities are not given.

Via the germline V gene (reference sequence), CDR1 is MNHEY and CDR2 SMNVEV. The CDR3, cysteine through phenylalanine, is 15 amino acids long. Just CDR3 DNA is preserved here, 45 bases in frame from base 1. From V the trimming removes 5 bases and from J it removes 7 bases, while the gene matches leave 9 bases of the junction unaccounted for. This TCR derives from a male donor with ankylosing spondylitis. The chain employs TRBV27 and TRBJ2-7, and TRBD2 aligns with 12 junction nucleotides. Material: blood, either unsorted or a sorted T cell fraction (not recorded which). The DNA reads TGTGCCAGCAGTCCGCGACTAGCGGGAGCCAGGGAGCAGTACTTC. It translates as CASSPRLAGAREQYF.